A single T cell receptor beta chain is shown here with its context. Profiled with immunoSEQ multiplex PCR; TCRdb holds only in-frame clones, not every one. The sample records some 150,000 clones, roughly 94% being singletons. This record comes from a study of control samples from healthy donors and cancer patients. The germline V gene encodes CDR1 SGHNT and CDR2 YYREEE (reference sequence). V lost 1 base, J lost 7 bases, and 17 bases lay in between. This CDR3 has 16 amino acids. The sequenced sample consisted of PBMCs. V and J are TRBV5-4 and TRBJ2-2; either TRBD1 or TRBD2 may fit D (5 bases each). The receptor's source is a man aged 55 to 70 with colorectal cancer. The CDR3 reads CASSLRAASQGGELFF. In DNA form, the CDR3 reads TGTGCCAGCAGCTTGCGTGCGGCTAGCCAGGGCGGGGAGCTGTTTTTT.